The source of this T cell receptor (beta chain) is a study of T cells expressing NK-cell markers (dated by TCRdb to 2019 to 2021). About the investigation overall: Eight donors provided sorted CD3+CD56+NKG2C+, CD3+CD56+NKG2C- and CD3+CD56-NKG2C+ T-cell subsets, whose TCR beta-chain repertoires were profiled. Among the eight sequenced donors, only one was HCMV-seronegative, while the other seven were HCMV-seropositive. The eight sequenced donors were randomly selected healthy volunteers, three men and five women. Sequencing of the libraries produced 2 x 150 bp reads on Illumina HiSeq 2000/2500, MiSeq or NextSeq. Points the paper makes about the study in general: Those dominant clonotypes were again the most abundant among CD3+CD56-NKG2C+ cells in a few donors, at about 25-60.1%. In a handful of donors, the dominant CD3+CD56+NKG2C+ clonotypes were found to rank among the top 10 CD8+ clonotypes and to make up 1.0-7.0% of CD8+ T cells. Whether the expanded NKG2C-expressing T cell clones were specific for HCMV antigens was left unclear.

Sequenced on an Illumina HiSeq 2000. 5'RACE template switching, by which a universal primer site and unique molecular identifiers were added, was used to make TCR beta cDNA libraries. Priming for cDNA synthesis came from the TCR beta constant segment, and two successive PCR amplification steps followed. The study's processing was this. MIGEC was used to demultiplex reads and group reads by UMI, and MiTCR was used to assemble and quantify clonotypes. To exclude erroneous sequences, only TCR cDNA sequences supported by at least two reads were retained. Downstream repertoire analysis used the tcR package, and clonotypes were matched across fractions by CDR3 nucleotide sequence plus V segment. Antigen specificity was annotated against VDJdb with VDJmatch, allowing one amino acid substitution in CDR3. The reads were reprocessed in TCRdb, with one entry per CDR3 protein sequence and no accompanying DNA. The V and J calls were not made by the authors but by TCRdb's processing. This sample's clone table shows fewer than 400,000 distinct CDR3 sequences. The top ten clonotypes cover about 5.2% of the sample.

On this clonotype: Its antigen target is currently unknown.

HCMV serostatus was determined by detecting HCMV-specific IgG in serum with a commercial ELISA kit. Ficoll density gradient centrifugation was used to isolate peripheral blood mononuclear cells from blood. The germline V gene specifies SGHVS as CDR1 and FQNEAQ as CDR2. Inclusive of the bounding cysteine and phenylalanine, the CDR3 is 15 residues long. No DNA is given. This sequence originates from a man between 18 and 69 years old in good health. Sequenced: blood T cells: a sorted CD56 or NKG2C T cell subset, CD4+ or CD8+ T cells, or bulk PBMC T cells (not recorded which). The chain is made from TRBV7-8 and TRBJ1-6. The CDR3 reads CASQERSSYNSPLHF.